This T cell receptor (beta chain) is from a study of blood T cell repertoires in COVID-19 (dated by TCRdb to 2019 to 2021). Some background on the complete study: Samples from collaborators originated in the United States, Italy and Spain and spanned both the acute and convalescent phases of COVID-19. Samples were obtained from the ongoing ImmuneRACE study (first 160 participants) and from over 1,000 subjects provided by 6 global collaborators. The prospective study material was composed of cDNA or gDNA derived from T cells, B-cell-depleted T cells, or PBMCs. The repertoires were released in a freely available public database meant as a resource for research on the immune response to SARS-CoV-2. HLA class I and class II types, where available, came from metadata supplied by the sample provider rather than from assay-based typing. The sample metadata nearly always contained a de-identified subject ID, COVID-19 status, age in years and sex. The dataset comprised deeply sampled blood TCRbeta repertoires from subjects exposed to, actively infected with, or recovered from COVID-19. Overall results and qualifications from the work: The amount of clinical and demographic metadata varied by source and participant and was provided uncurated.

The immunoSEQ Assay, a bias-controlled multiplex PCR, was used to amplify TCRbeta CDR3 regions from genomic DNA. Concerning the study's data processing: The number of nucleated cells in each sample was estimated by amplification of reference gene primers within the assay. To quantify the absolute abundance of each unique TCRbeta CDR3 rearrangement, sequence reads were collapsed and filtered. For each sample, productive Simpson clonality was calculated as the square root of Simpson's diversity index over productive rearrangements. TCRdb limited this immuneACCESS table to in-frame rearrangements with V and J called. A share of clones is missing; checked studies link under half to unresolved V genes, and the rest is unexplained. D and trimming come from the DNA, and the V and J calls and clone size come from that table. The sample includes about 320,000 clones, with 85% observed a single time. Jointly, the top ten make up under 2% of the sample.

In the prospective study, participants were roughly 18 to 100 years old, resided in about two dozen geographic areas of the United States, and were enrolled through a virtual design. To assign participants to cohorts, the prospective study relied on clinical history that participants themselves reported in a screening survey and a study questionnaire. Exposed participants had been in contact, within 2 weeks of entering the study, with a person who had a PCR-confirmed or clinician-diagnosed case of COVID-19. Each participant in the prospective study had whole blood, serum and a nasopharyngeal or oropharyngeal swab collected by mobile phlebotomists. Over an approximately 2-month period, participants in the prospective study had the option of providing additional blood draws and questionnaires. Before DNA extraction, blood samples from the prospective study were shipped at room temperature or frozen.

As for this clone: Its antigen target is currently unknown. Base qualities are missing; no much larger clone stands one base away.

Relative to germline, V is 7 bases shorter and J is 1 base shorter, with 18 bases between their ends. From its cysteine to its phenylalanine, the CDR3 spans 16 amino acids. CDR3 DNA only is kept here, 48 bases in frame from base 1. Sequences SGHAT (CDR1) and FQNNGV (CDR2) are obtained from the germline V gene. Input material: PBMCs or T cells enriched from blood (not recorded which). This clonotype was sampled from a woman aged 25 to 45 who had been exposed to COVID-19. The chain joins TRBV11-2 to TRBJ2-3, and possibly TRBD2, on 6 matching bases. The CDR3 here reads CASIKAGRVGTDTQYF. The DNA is TGTGCCAGCATAAAGGCGGGGCGGGTTGGCACAGATACGCAGTATTTT.